This T cell receptor beta chain was captured by sequencing in a study of technical replicates of blood from several donors. Profiled with immunoSEQ multiplex PCR; TCRdb holds only in-frame clones, not every one. The sample includes tens of thousands of clones, roughly 93% seen only once; the top ten take 0.24%. The sample consisted of T cells isolated from PBMCs. This clonotype was obtained from a human donor in good health.

In DNA, the CDR3 is TGTGCCAGCAGCCTAATCGGGACAGACTTTACCGAAGCTTTCTTT. It is translated as CASSLIGTDFTEAFF. V usage is TRBV7-6 and J usage is TRBJ1-1; 7 bases fit TRBD1. V lost 5 bases and J lost 8; bases outside the gene matches: 14. Germline CDR1 and CDR2: SGHVS and FNYEAQ. This CDR3 has 15 residues.